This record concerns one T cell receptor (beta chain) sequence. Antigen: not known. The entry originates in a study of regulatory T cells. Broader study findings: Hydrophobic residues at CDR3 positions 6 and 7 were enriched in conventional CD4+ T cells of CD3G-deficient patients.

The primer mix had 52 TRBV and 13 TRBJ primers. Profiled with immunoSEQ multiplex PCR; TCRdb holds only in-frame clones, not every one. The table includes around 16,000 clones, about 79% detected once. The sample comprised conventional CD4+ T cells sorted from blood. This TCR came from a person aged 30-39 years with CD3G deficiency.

The CDR3: CASSRDRKAEAFF. The CDR3 region has the DNA TGTGCCAGCAGCCGGGACAGGAAGGCTGAAGCTTTCTTT. The chain joins TRBV11-2 to TRBJ1-1; 8 bases are shared with TRBD1. The junction had 5 bases not matched to a gene; V was cut back by 5 bases and J by 6 bases. The CDR3 contains 13 residues. CDR1 and CDR2 (germline): SGHAT, FQNNGV.